What follows describes a single T cell receptor beta chain. This record belongs to a study of blood T cells in healthy people across ages. Combining a sample-barcoded 5' primer with a J-beta primer mix, a second PCR ran for roughly 6 to 12 cycles. From the 5' RACE reads, TCRdb called clonotypes with MiXCR, one entry per CDR3 protein. The top ten hold about a quarter of the sample, which has 800,000 to 900,000 distinct CDR3 sequences, around 62% seen once. V trimming: 3 bases; J trimming: 11 bases; junction bases outside the gene matches: 1. Germline-derived CDR1 and CDR2 are SQVTM and ANQGSEA. This CDR3 region has 10 residues.

The sequenced sample consisted of blood. The source is a man aged 30-40 years in good health. The chain couples TRBV29-1 to TRBJ2-3; 8 nucleotides align to TRBD1. This CDR3 is CSVEGTGQYF. CDR3 bases: TGCAGCGTTGAGGGGACAGGGCAGTATTTT.